This T cell receptor beta chain appears in the sequencing data of a study of cytomegalovirus exposure and HLA in healthy donors. PCR amplification relied on 60 Vbeta primers (plus 13 Jbeta primers). Repertoires were generated with immunoSEQ multiplex PCR, while TCRdb's copy carries only in-frame clones and drops some. The table shows tens of thousands of clones, with almost 85% occurring only once. Trimming left V 1 base short and J 11 bases short, with 9 bases between. Germline CDR1 reads MGHRA; CDR2 reads YSYEKL. The CDR3 runs 12 residues. The source is a man aged 45 to 65 in good health and CMV-seronegative. Material: PBMCs. The V and J genes are TRBV4-1 and TRBJ1-5; D is ambiguous. The CDR3 coding sequence is TGCGCCAGCAGCCAAGCCGGCGGGGCCCAGCATTTT. Its translation is CASSQAGGAQHF.